This T cell receptor (beta chain) is drawn from a study of T cells after somatic rescue of genetic block. The CDR3 is made up of 17 amino acids. CDR1 and CDR2 from the germline V gene are SGHTA and FQGNSA. The V gene end was trimmed by 5 bases and the J gene end by 5 bases; junction bases not matched to a gene: 15. This clone was counted a single time. Clones were sequenced by immunoSEQ multiplex PCR, and TCRdb holds only the in-frame ones, with some missing. The table includes approximately 78,000 clones, approximately 90% detected once. The rearrangement joins TRBV7-2 to TRBJ2-7; 10 nucleotides align to TRBD2. Material: peripheral blood mononuclear cells (PBMCs). The sequence came from a young man. The DNA of the CDR3 is TGTGCCAGCAGCGTCAATAGCGGGAGGCTCCGGATCCACGAGCAGTACTTC. Protein product: CASSVNSGRLRIHEQYF.